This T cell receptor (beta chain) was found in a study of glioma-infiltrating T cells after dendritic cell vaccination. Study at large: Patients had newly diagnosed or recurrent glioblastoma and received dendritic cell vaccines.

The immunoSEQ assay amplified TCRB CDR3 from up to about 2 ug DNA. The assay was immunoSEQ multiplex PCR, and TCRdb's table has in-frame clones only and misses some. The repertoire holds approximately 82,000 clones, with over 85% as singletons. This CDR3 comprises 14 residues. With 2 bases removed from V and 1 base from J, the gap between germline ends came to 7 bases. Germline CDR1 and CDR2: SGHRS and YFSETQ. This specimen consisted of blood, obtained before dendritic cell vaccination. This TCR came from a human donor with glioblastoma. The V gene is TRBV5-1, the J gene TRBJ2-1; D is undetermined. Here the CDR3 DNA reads TGCGCCAGCAGCTTCGACACTTCCTACAATGAGCAGTTCTTC. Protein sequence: CASSFDTSYNEQFF.